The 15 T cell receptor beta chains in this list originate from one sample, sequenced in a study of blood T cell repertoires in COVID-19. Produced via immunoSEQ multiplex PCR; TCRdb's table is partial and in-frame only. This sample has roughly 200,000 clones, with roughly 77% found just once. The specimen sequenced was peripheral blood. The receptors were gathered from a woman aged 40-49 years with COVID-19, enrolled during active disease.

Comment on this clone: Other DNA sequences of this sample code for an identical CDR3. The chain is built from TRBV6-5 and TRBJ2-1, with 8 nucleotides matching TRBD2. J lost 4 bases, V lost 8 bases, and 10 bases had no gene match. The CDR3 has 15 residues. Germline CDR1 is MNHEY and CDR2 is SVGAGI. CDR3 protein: CASSSGGLNYNEQFF. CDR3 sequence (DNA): TGTGCCAGCTCCAGCGGGGGCCTTAATTACAATGAGCAGTTCTTC.

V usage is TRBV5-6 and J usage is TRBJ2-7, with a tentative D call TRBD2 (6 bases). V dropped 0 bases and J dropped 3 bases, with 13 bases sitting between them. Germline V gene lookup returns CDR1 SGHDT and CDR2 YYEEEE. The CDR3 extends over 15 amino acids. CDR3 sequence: CASSLGIAELYEQYF. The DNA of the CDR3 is TGTGCCAGCAGCTTGGGAATAGCGGAGCTCTACGAGCAGTACTTC.

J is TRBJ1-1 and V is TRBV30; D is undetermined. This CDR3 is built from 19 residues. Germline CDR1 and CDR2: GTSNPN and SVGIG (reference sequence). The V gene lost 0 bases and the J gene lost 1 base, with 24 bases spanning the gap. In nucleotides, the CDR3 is TGTGCCTGGAGTGTACACCCCACGGGAAAGGAAATAGGGAACACTGAAGCTTTCTTT. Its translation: CAWSVHPTGKEIGNTEAFF.

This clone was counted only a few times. The CDR3 loop reads CAWRDWNTGELFF. CDR3 in DNA: TGTGCCTGGAGGGACTGGAACACCGGGGAGCTGTTTTTT. This chain connects TRBV30 to TRBJ2-2, with D maybe TRBD2 (5 bases). The CDR3 covers 13 residues. V was trimmed by 3 bases and J by 1 base, leaving 6 bases between them. Germline V gene sequence: CDR1 GTSNPN, CDR2 SVGIG (reference sequence). The full variable domain, in which reference TRBV30 and TRBJ2-2 provide the parts outside the CDR3, is SQTIHQWPATLVQPVGSPLSLECTVEGTSNPNLYWYRQAAGRGLQLLFYSVGIGQISSEVPQNLSASRPQDRQFILSSKKLLLSDSGFYLCAWRDWNTGELFFGEGSRLTVL.

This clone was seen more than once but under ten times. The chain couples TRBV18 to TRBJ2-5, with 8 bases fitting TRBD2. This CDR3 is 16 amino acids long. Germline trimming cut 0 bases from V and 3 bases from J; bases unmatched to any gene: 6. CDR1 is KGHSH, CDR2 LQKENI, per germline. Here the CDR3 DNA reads TGTGCCAGCTCACCACCTGCGGGGGGCCGCAAAGAGACCCAGTACTTC. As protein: CASSPPAGGRKETQYF.

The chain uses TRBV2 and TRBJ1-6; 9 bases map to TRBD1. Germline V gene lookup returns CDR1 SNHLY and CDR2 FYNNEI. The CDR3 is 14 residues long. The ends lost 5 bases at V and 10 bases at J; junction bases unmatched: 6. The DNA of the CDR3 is TGTGCCAGCAGTCCTCGGGACAGGGTCTCACCCCTCCACTTT. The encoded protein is CASSPRDRVSPLHF.

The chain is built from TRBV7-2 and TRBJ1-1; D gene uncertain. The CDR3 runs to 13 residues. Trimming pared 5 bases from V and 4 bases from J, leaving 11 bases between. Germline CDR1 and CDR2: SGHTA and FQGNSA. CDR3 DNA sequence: TGTGCCAGCAGCCCTACCATCGGCACTGAAGCTTTCTTT. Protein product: CASSPTIGTEAFF. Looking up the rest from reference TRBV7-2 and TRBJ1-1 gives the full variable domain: GAGVSQSPSNKVTEKGKDVELRCDPISGHTALYWYRQSLGQGLEFLIYFQGNSAPDKSGLPSDRFSAERTGGSVSTLTIQRTQQEDSAVYLCASSPTIGTEAFFGQGTRLTVV.

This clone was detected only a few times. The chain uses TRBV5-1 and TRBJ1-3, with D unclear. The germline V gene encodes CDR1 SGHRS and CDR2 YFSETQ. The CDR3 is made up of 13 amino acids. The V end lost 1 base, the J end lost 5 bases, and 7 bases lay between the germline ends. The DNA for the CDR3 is TGCGCCAGCAGCTTGTCGGGGAGAAACACCATATATTTT. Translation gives CASSLSGRNTIYF.

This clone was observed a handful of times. CDR3 DNA sequence: TGTGCCAGCAGCCAAGTACGGGAGCAGTACTTC. Its translation is CASSQVREQYF. The V gene is TRBV14, the J gene TRBJ2-7, with no clear D. CDR1 and CDR2 from the germline V gene are SGHDN and FVKESK. CDR3 length equals 11 residues. V was trimmed by 1 base and J by 7 bases, leaving 5 bases between them.

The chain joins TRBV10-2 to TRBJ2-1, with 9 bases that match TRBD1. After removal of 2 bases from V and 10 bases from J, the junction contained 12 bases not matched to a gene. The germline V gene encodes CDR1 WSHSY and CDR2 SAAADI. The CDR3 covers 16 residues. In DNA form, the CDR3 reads TGCGCCAGCAGTGAGGGGTCCGGGACAGGGATAGTCGAGCAGTTCTTC. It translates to CASSEGSGTGIVEQFF.

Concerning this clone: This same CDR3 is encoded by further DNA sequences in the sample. The chain's CDR3 is CASSFTGNTEAFF. CDR3 DNA sequence: TGTGCCAGCAGTTTCACGGGGAACACTGAAGCTTTCTTT. The rearrangement links TRBV12-3 or TRBV12-4 to TRBJ1-1; no clear D gene. The CDR3 runs 13 residues. With 3 bases removed from V and 1 base from J, the gap between germline ends came to 6 bases.

CDR3 loop: CASSPRDLAYEQYF. DNA for the CDR3: TGTGCCAGCAGTCCCCGGGACTTGGCCTACGAGCAGTACTTC. The V call is TRBV27, the J call TRBJ2-7, with a tentative D call TRBD2 (6 bases). Germline loops: CDR1 MNHEY, CDR2 SMNVEV (reference sequence). The CDR3 length is 14 residues. The germline V and J ends were trimmed by 5 bases and 2 bases, with 13 bases remaining between them.

CDR3 nucleotide sequence: TGTGCCAGCAGTGGGCAGGGGAATCGCAATCAGCCCCAGCATTTT. This gives the protein CASSGQGNRNQPQHF. The chain recombines TRBV2 with TRBJ1-5; weak D call: TRBD1 (6 bases). CDR1 is SNHLY, CDR2 FYNNEI, per germline. The V gene lost 4 bases and the J gene lost 2 bases, with 12 bases spanning the gap. The CDR3 is 15 amino acids.

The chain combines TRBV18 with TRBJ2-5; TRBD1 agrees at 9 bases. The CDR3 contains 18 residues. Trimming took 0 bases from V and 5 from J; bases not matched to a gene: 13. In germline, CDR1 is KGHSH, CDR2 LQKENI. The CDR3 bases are TGTGCCAGCTCACCACCCCGTGGGACAGGGATCGGGCGGGAGACCCAGTACTTC. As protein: CASSPPRGTGIGRETQYF.

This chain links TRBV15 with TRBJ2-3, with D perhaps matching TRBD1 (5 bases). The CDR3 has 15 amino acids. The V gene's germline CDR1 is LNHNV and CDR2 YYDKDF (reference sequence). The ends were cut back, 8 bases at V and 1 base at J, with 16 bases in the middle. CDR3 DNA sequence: TGTGCCACCGGTCGGGCAGGGATGCGCACAGATACGCAGTATTTT. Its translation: CATGRAGMRTDTQYF.